The subject of this entry is one T cell receptor beta chain. What it binds is not known. V trimming: 3 bases; J trimming: 2 bases; junction bases outside the gene matches: 14. The CDR3 runs to 19 residues. The germline CDR1 and CDR2 sequences are SNHLY and FYNNEI. The data were obtained in a study of blood T cells in healthy people across ages. General study findings and limits: TCR beta diversity, measured per million T cells, fell in a roughly linear way with age. Long-lived donors had more naive CD4+ cells and higher diversity than aged donors.

Together with a sample-barcoded 5' primer, a J-beta primer mix was included in a second PCR lasting roughly 6 to 12 cycles. Every cDNA molecule carried a tag from a template-switch adaptor bearing 12 random nucleotides. TCRdb recomputed calls from the 5' RACE reads with MiXCR, one row per CDR3 protein. Among roughly 2 million distinct CDR3 sequences listed, around half were seen once. The chain uses TRBV2 and TRBJ2-5, with 11 bases matching TRBD2. The origin of this receptor is a woman in her thirties or forties in good health. The specimen sequenced was blood. The CDR3 nucleotides read TGTGCCAGCAGTGAGCGGGCTAGCGGGGGGTGGACCGCACAAGAGACCCAGTACTTC. This encodes CASSERASGGWTAQETQYF.